What follows describes a single T cell receptor beta chain. The antigen is undetermined. V was cut by 5 bases and J by 1 base, with 10 bases left in between. Germline-derived CDR1 and CDR2 are SGHRS and YFSETQ. CDR3 size: 13 residues. TCRdb redid the calling of the 5' RACE reads with MiXCR, one entry per CDR3 protein. The sample has 200,000 to 250,000 distinct CDR3 sequences; under 3.5% are singletons. This specimen comes from a study of T cells after yellow fever vaccination. Study conclusions and caveats: Although most clonotypes did not, a small share appeared in both CD4 and CD8 compartments.

The V and J genes are TRBV5-1 and TRBJ2-7, with unresolved D. The specimen comprised CD4+ T cells sorted from PBMCs, sampled 10 days after the yellow fever booster vaccination. The sequence was collected from a young man who received the YFV17D yellow fever vaccine. The CDR3 DNA follows: TGCGCCAGCAGGAATCTTGGGTCCTACGAGCAGTACTTC. Protein product: CASRNLGSYEQYF.